A single sample is the source of the 6 T cell receptor beta chains below, sequenced in a study of blood T cell repertoires in COVID-19. Sequencing was performed with immunoSEQ multiplex PCR; in TCRdb, only in-frame clones are kept and a portion is missing. Altogether about 350,000 clones are present, 87% being singletons, with the ten largest covering roughly 0.94%. The sequencing input was PBMCs or T cells enriched from blood (not recorded which). These receptors all come from a woman in her twenties or thirties who had recovered from COVID-19.

On this clone itself: This specimen includes other DNA sequences encoding the same CDR3. The rearrangement uses TRBV3-1 (or the pseudogene TRBV3-2) and TRBJ2-2; D is perhaps TRBD2 (5 bases). The ends were cut back, 4 bases at V and 5 bases at J, with 5 bases in the middle. In germline, CDR1 is LGHDT, CDR2 YNNKEL (reference sequence). The CDR3 sequence is 12 residues long. The CDR3 DNA sequence: TGTGCCAGCAGCCGAGGGACCGGGGAGCTGTTTTTT. Its protein product is CASSRGTGELFF.

This clone was observed a few times. The V call is TRBV7-9, the J call TRBJ2-7; tentatively, D is TRBD2 (6 bases). CDR1 is SEHNR and CDR2 is FQNEAQ in the germline V gene (reference sequence). This CDR3 has 17 amino acids. V was trimmed by 1 base and J by 6 bases, leaving 22 bases between them. The DNA of the CDR3 is TGTGCCAGCAGCTTAGTTTTGGAACAGTCCTCCGGGAGCGAGCAGTACTTC. This translates into CASSLVLEQSSGSEQYF. Full variable domain (remainder filled in from reference TRBV7-9 and TRBJ2-7): DTGVSQNPRHKITKRGQNVTFRCDPISEHNRLYWYRQTLGQGPEFLTYFQNEAQLEKSRLLSDRFSAERPKGSFSTLEIQRTEQGDSAMYLCASSLVLEQSSGSEQYFGPGTRLTVT.

In its sample, this clone was seen many times. CDR3 nucleotides: TGTGCCAGCAGCAAAGTCCCCCACGGGATTGGCACTGAAGCTTTCTTT. It is translated as CASSKVPHGIGTEAFF. V is TRBV21-1 and J is TRBJ1-1. TRBV21-1 is described as a pseudogene. The length of the CDR3 is 16 residues.

The chain employs TRBV7-8 and TRBJ1-5, with unresolved D. CDR3 size: 13 residues. Trimming removed 1 base at V and 9 bases at J, with 10 bases between. Germline CDR1 reads SGHVS; CDR2 reads FQNEAQ. The CDR3 bases are TGTGCCAGCAGCTTAGAAACCGCCGGGCCCCAGCATTTT. Translated: CASSLETAGPQHF.

The chain employs TRBV28 and TRBJ1-2; perhaps TRBD1 as D (5 bases). The CDR3 covers 14 residues. Trimming took off 2 bases at V and 6 bases at J, with 13 bases between the two ends. From germline, CDR1 is MDHEN and CDR2 SYDVKM. CDR3 in amino acids: CASSLVSGGNGYTF. Here the CDR3 DNA reads TGTGCCAGCAGTTTAGTCTCTGGGGGGAATGGCTACACCTTC.

The gene calls are TRBV6-1 and TRBJ2-5; 8 bases are a match to TRBD2. There are 18 residues in the CDR3. Trimming cost V 2 bases and J 5 bases; bases outside gene matches: 16. Germline CDR1 MNHNS, CDR2 SASEGT. The CDR3 here is CASSESPGGGNQGETQYF. CDR3 DNA: TGTGCCAGCAGTGAATCTCCTGGCGGGGGGAACCAGGGGGAGACCCAGTACTTC.